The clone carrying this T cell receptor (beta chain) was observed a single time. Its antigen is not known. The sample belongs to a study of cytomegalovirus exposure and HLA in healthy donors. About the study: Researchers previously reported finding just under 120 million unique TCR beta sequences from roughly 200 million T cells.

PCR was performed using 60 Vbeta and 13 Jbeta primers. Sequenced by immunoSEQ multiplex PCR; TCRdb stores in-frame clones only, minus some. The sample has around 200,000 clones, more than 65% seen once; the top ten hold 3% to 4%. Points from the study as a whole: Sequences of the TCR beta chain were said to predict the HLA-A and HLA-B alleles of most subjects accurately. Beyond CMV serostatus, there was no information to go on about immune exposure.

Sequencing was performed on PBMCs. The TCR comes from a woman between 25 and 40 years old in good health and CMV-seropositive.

The CDR3 sequence is CASSVGGRESNQPQHF. CDR3 DNA: TGTGCCAGCAGTGTAGGCGGGCGGGAGAGCAATCAGCCCCAGCATTTT. The rearrangement joins TRBV6-1 to TRBJ1-5, with D hard to call. The germline V gene encodes CDR1 MNHNS and CDR2 SASEGT. Trimming left V 4 bases short and J 1 base short, with 14 bases between. There are 16 residues in the CDR3.